A single sample is the source of the 27 T cell receptor beta chains below, sequenced in a study of T cell repertoires in cytomegalovirus infection. MiXCR was run by TCRdb on the reads, yielding one entry per CDR3 protein. Of roughly 240,000 distinct CDR3 sequences listed, around 6.2% are singletons. What was sequenced was PBMCs. Receptors originate from a human donor in good health (CMV status not recorded). Some clones in this sample may be carry-over from other donors' samples.

Ten or more counts support this clonotype. The chain links TRBV12-3 or TRBV12-4 to TRBJ2-1; 16 nucleotides match TRBD2. The CDR3 length is 19 residues. J was trimmed by 2 bases and V by 3 bases; bases with no gene match: 7. CDR3 sequence: CASSFSPGLAGGTYNEQFF. The CDR3 DNA reads as TGTGCCAGCAGTTTTTCGCCGGGACTAGCGGGGGGGACCTACAATGAGCAGTTCTTC.

This clonotype was observed at least ten times. CDR3 protein: CASSPAIGINSGANVLTF. The CDR3 region has the DNA TGTGCCAGCAGCCCGGCGATCGGAATTAACTCTGGGGCCAACGTCCTGACTTTC. The chain combines TRBV5-4 with TRBJ2-6; D gene ambiguous. The CDR3 is made up of 18 amino acids. V gave up 4 bases and J gave up 0 bases, with 17 bases separating them. Germline loops: CDR1 SGHNT, CDR2 YYREEE (reference sequence).

This clonotype was picked up many times. The chain couples TRBV7-8 to TRBJ2-1, with 8 bases matching TRBD2. V shed 0 bases, J shed 8 bases, and the junction held 9 bases outside the gene matches. In germline, CDR1 is SGHVS, CDR2 FQNEAQ. The CDR3 covers 16 residues. Here the CDR3 DNA reads TGTGCCAGCAGCTTAGCCTCCGGGGGGGCCGCGGATGAGCAGTTCTTC. Translated: CASSLASGGAADEQFF.

This clonotype was detected many times. This chain uses TRBV7-6 with TRBJ2-5; D might be TRBD2 (5 bases). Per germline, CDR1 SGHVS and CDR2 FNYEAQ. The V end was cut by 1 base, the J end by 4 bases, with 13 bases between. The CDR3 runs to 15 residues. In nucleotides, the CDR3 is TGTGCCAGCAGCTTAGTCCCGGGGTGGCGAGAGACCCAGTACTTC. This sequence encodes CASSLVPGWRETQYF.

This clonotype was seen at least ten times. The V and J genes are TRBV20-1 and TRBJ1-1; D remains unclear. V was pared by 3 bases and J by 1 base, with 12 bases between. CDR1 is DFQATT and CDR2 is SNEGSKA in the germline V gene (reference sequence). The CDR3 spans 14 residues. The chain's CDR3 is CSARRAYPNTEAFF. The CDR3 DNA reads TGCAGTGCTAGGAGGGCGTACCCGAACACTGAAGCTTTCTTT.

In its sample, this clonotype was seen many times. The chain uses TRBV6-2 or TRBV6-3 and TRBJ1-5; D not resolved. V was clipped by 0 bases and J by 0 bases, with 12 bases between them. CDR3 length: 17 residues. CDR1 and CDR2 (germline): MNHEY, SVGEGT. The CDR3 nucleotides read TGTGCCAGCAGTTACTCGACGGGCGGAACTAGCAATCAGCCCCAGCATTTT. Amino acid sequence: CASSYSTGGTSNQPQHF.

As for this clonotype: A much larger clonotype is one base distant, so this may be a read error. The chain links TRBV7-9 to TRBJ1-1; the match to TRBD1 covers 7 bases. This CDR3 has 15 residues. Germline V gene sequence: CDR1 SEHNR, CDR2 FQNEAQ (reference sequence). Unmatched junction bases numbered 5, after V lost 4 bases and J lost 0 bases. CDR3 in amino acids: CASSSIGQVNTEAFF. CDR3 nucleotide sequence: TGTGCCAGCAGCTCCATAGGACAGGTGAACACTGAAGCTTTCTTT. Complete variable domain (other parts from reference TRBV7-9 and TRBJ1-1): DTGVSQNPRHKITKRGQNVTFRCDPISEHNRLYWYRQTLGQGPEFLTYFQNEAQLEKSRLLSDRFSAERPKGSFSTLEIQRTEQGDSAMYLCASSSIGQVNTEAFFGQGTRLTVV.

This clonotype appeared many times. The rearrangement joins TRBV6-6 to TRBJ2-1; TRBD1 is a possible D gene (5 bases). Trimming took 2 bases from V and 8 from J, leaving 10 bases between them. From germline, CDR1 is MNHNY and CDR2 SVGAGI (reference sequence). CDR3 size: 13 residues. CDR3 sequence: CASSYQGIDEQFF. CDR3 nucleotide sequence: TGTGCCAGCAGTTACCAGGGTATCGATGAGCAGTTCTTC.

The CDR3 DNA reads as TGTGCCAGCTCACTAACAGGGGGCCCGAACACCGGGGAGCTGTTTTTT. Amino acids: CASSLTGGPNTGELFF. The rearrangement uses TRBV18 and TRBJ2-2; TRBD1 agrees at 9 bases. With 4 bases clipped from V and 0 bases from J, the junction kept 3 bases outside the gene matches. Germline CDR1 KGHSH, CDR2 LQKENI. CDR3 length: 16 amino acids.

In this sample, this clonotype turned up many times. The chain recombines TRBV7-2 with TRBJ1-6, with D unclear. Germline V gene data show CDR1 as SGHTA and CDR2 as FQGNSA. This CDR3 contains 13 residues. V shed 1 base and J shed 11 bases, with 9 bases lying between them. The CDR3 sequence: CASSLGWRAPLHF. Written as DNA, the CDR3 is TGTGCCAGCAGCTTAGGTTGGAGAGCACCCCTCCACTTT.

This clonotype has ten or more counts. The chain employs TRBV5-5 and TRBJ2-6; 8 bases are a match to TRBD1. Germline CDR1 reads SGHKS; CDR2 reads YYEKEE (reference sequence). The CDR3 runs 17 residues. J gave up 0 bases and V 6 bases, and 8 bases lay outside the gene matches. The CDR3 coding sequence is TGTGCCAGCACCAGACAGGGGTCAAGCTCTGGGGCCAACGTCCTGACTTTC. Its translation is CASTRQGSSSGANVLTF.

This clonotype has just a few counts. This chain uses TRBV20-1 with TRBJ2-5, with a possible D match to TRBD2 (7 bases). CDR1 is DFQATT and CDR2 is SNEGSKA in the germline V gene (reference sequence). CDR3 length: 12 residues. V was trimmed by 4 bases and J by 5 bases, leaving 11 bases between them. CDR3 DNA sequence: TGCAGTGCTATGGGGGGGCGGGAGACCCAGTACTTC. It translates to CSAMGGRETQYF.

This clonotype has at least ten counts. This chain joins TRBV29-1 and TRBJ2-7; TRBD1 aligns across 9 bases. CDR3 length: 13 amino acids. CDR1 is SQVTM, CDR2 ANQGSEA, per germline. J was trimmed by 3 bases and V by 6 bases; bases with no gene match: 6. The CDR3 loop is CSVADRGDYEQYF. The CDR3 DNA reads as TGCAGCGTAGCAGACAGGGGGGACTACGAGCAGTACTTC.

This clonotype was seen only a few times. The gene calls are TRBV29-1 and TRBJ2-1, with D perhaps TRBD1 (6 bases). Germline V lookup: CDR1 SQVTM, CDR2 ANQGSEA. The CDR3 extends over 11 amino acids. Trimming removed 3 bases at V and 10 bases at J, with 10 bases between. The chain's CDR3 is CSVERGYEQFF. DNA of the CDR3: TGCAGCGTTGAGAGGGGGTACGAGCAGTTCTTC.

This clonotype came up many times. Its ends do not fully match the called genes, so a read error is possible. CDR3 bases: TGTGCCAGCAGCTTAGCACTGAAGACTGAAGCTTTCTTT. Translated, it gives CASSLALKTEAFF. The rearrangement joins TRBV7-9 to TRBJ1-1; unclear D gene. This CDR3 spans 13 amino acids. Per the germline V gene, CDR1 is SEHNR and CDR2 is FQNEAQ (reference sequence).

This clonotype was seen at least ten times. CDR3 coding DNA: TGTGCCAGCAGCCACTCCCAAGGGCTGGAGAACACTGAAGCTTTCTTT. Residues: CASSHSQGLENTEAFF. V is TRBV14 and J is TRBJ1-1; D gene unclear. CDR1 and CDR2 (germline): SGHDN, FVKESK. CDR3 length: 16 amino acids. V was trimmed by 3 bases and J by 1 base, leaving 15 bases between them.

This clonotype was picked up many times. V and J are TRBV20-1 and TRBJ2-4, with D unclear. V was cut by 5 bases and J by 1 base, with 9 bases left in between. The CDR3 is 13 residues long. Germline V CDR1 and CDR2: DFQATT, SNEGSKA (reference sequence). The CDR3 nucleotides read TGCAGTGCTTCACATTTGGCCAAAAACATTCAGTACTTC. It codes for CSASHLAKNIQYF.

This clonotype was observed many times. The chain employs TRBV28 and TRBJ1-6, with TRBD1 as a possible D gene (6 bases). Deletions cut 7 bases from V and 4 bases from J, with 26 bases between. The germline CDR1 and CDR2 sequences are MDHEN and SYDVKM. There are 19 residues in the CDR3. The CDR3 protein is CASIGAGMAGTPYNSPLHF. The CDR3 DNA reads as TGTGCCAGCATAGGGGCCGGAATGGCCGGGACACCTTATAATTCACCCCTCCACTTT.

This clonotype was observed many times. V is TRBV20-1 and J is TRBJ2-7, with 9 bases fitting TRBD2. V shed 8 bases, J shed 7 bases, and the junction held 12 bases outside the gene matches. Looked up from germline, CDR1 is DFQATT and CDR2 is SNEGSKA (reference sequence). The CDR3 has 13 residues. The CDR3 region is CSTSGGHVGEQYF. CDR3 bases: TGCAGTACAAGCGGGGGGCACGTTGGAGAGCAGTACTTC.

There are many counts of this clonotype. The genes are TRBV7-8 and TRBJ1-1; TRBD1 agrees at 7 bases. V lost 0 bases, J lost 1 base, and 5 bases stayed unmatched. The length of the CDR3 is 16 residues. Germline lookup yields CDR1 SGHVS and CDR2 FQNEAQ. CDR3 coding DNA: TGTGCCAGCAGCTTAGCCCCGGACAGGACGAACACTGAAGCTTTCTTT. Protein: CASSLAPDRTNTEAFF.

This clonotype was seen repeatedly, ten times or more. This chain connects TRBV7-3 to TRBJ2-1, with TRBD2 matching 7 bases. Germline assignment: CDR1 SGHTA and CDR2 FQGTGA. The CDR3 is 15 amino acids. With 5 bases clipped from V and 7 bases from J, the junction kept 11 bases outside the gene matches. The CDR3 DNA reads as TGTGCCAGCAGCCCTGGGGAGGGTAAGTGGAATGAGCAGTTCTTC. The encoded protein is CASSPGEGKWNEQFF.

This clonotype has a count of ten or more. This chain uses TRBV6-4 with TRBJ2-3; weak D call: TRBD2 (5 bases). The CDR3 runs 13 residues. V was cut by 4 bases and J by 2 bases, with 7 bases left in between. CDR1 MRHNA and CDR2 SNTAGT come from the germline V gene. CDR3 DNA: TGTGCCAGCAGTGCGGGGAACACAGATACGCAGTATTTT. This gives the protein CASSAGNTDTQYF.

In this sample, this clonotype turned up many times. The chain has TRBV29-1 and TRBJ2-5; tentatively, D is TRBD2 (6 bases). V was pared by 1 base and J by 2 bases, with 11 bases between. This CDR3 spans 14 amino acids. Germline-derived CDR1 and CDR2 are SQVTM and ANQGSEA. This CDR3 reads CSVEVGGSQETQYF. As DNA, the CDR3 is TGCAGCGTTGAAGTTGGGGGGTCACAAGAGACCCAGTACTTC. Full variable domain (outside the CDR3, taken from reference TRBV29-1 and TRBJ2-5): SAVISQKPSRDICQRGTSLTIQCQVDSQVTMMFWYRQQPGQSLTLIATANQGSEATYESGFVIDKFPISRPNLTFSTLTVSNMSPEDSSIYLCSVEVGGSQETQYFGPGTRLLVL.

In this sample, this clonotype turned up a few times. CDR3 protein: CASSIEGTGLGELFF. For the CDR3, the DNA is TGTGCCAGTAGTATCGAGGGGACAGGGCTCGGGGAGCTGTTTTTT. This chain links TRBV19 with TRBJ2-2; 9 bases fit TRBD1. The CDR3 has 15 amino acids. V dropped 3 bases and J dropped 7; count of bases not matched to a gene: 6. Germline loops: CDR1 LNHDA, CDR2 SQIVND (reference sequence).

J is TRBJ1-1 and V is TRBV20-1, with D possibly TRBD1 on 6 matching bases. Germline V gives CDR1 DFQATT, CDR2 SNEGSKA (reference sequence). This CDR3 has 15 amino acids. V was cut by 0 bases and J by 4 bases, with 15 bases left in between. CDR3 bases: TGCAGTGCTAGAGATAGACTGAACAGGGCCACTGAAGCTTTCTTT. This sequence encodes CSARDRLNRATEAFF.

This clonotype came up a few times. The genes are TRBV20-1 and TRBJ2-2; D call uncertain. Trimming left V 3 bases short and J 1 base short, with 9 bases between. The germline gives CDR1 DFQATT, CDR2 SNEGSKA (reference sequence). The CDR3 totals 14 residues. The CDR3 protein is CSARSPLNTGELFF. CDR3 coding DNA: TGCAGTGCTAGGTCCCCATTGAACACCGGGGAGCTGTTTTTT.

In this sample, this clonotype turned up many times. The chain employs TRBV6-2 or TRBV6-3 and TRBJ1-5, with D tentatively TRBD1 (6 bases). Trimming shortened V by 0 bases and J by 5 bases, and 20 bases separated the two germline ends. The CDR3 covers 18 residues. Germline lookup yields CDR1 MNHEY and CDR2 SVGEGT. The CDR3 spells CASSYSNLGRGRDQPQHF. The CDR3 DNA reads TGTGCCAGCAGTTACTCGAACCTCGGCAGGGGAAGGGATCAGCCCCAGCATTTT.